The clone carrying this TCR beta chain occurred many times. Through a sample-barcoded 5' primer and a J-beta primer mix, a second PCR was run for about 6 to 11 cycles. TCRdb recomputed calls from the 5' RACE reads with MiXCR, one row per CDR3 protein. The data hold 600,000 to 800,000 distinct CDR3 sequences, with about 50% observed a single time. Trimming removed 0 bases at V and 4 bases at J, with 6 bases between. Germline CDR1 KGHSH, CDR2 LQKENI. The CDR3 contains 13 residues. This specimen belongs to a study of blood T cells in healthy people across ages. Each sample had at least 6.5 million PBMCs isolated.

Sequenced material: blood. The gene calls are TRBV18 and TRBJ2-5; D is uncertain. The TCR comes from a woman aged 80 or over in good health. In DNA, the CDR3 is TGTGCCAGCTCACCACCATCTCGAGAGACCCAGTACTTC. Its translation: CASSPPSRETQYF.